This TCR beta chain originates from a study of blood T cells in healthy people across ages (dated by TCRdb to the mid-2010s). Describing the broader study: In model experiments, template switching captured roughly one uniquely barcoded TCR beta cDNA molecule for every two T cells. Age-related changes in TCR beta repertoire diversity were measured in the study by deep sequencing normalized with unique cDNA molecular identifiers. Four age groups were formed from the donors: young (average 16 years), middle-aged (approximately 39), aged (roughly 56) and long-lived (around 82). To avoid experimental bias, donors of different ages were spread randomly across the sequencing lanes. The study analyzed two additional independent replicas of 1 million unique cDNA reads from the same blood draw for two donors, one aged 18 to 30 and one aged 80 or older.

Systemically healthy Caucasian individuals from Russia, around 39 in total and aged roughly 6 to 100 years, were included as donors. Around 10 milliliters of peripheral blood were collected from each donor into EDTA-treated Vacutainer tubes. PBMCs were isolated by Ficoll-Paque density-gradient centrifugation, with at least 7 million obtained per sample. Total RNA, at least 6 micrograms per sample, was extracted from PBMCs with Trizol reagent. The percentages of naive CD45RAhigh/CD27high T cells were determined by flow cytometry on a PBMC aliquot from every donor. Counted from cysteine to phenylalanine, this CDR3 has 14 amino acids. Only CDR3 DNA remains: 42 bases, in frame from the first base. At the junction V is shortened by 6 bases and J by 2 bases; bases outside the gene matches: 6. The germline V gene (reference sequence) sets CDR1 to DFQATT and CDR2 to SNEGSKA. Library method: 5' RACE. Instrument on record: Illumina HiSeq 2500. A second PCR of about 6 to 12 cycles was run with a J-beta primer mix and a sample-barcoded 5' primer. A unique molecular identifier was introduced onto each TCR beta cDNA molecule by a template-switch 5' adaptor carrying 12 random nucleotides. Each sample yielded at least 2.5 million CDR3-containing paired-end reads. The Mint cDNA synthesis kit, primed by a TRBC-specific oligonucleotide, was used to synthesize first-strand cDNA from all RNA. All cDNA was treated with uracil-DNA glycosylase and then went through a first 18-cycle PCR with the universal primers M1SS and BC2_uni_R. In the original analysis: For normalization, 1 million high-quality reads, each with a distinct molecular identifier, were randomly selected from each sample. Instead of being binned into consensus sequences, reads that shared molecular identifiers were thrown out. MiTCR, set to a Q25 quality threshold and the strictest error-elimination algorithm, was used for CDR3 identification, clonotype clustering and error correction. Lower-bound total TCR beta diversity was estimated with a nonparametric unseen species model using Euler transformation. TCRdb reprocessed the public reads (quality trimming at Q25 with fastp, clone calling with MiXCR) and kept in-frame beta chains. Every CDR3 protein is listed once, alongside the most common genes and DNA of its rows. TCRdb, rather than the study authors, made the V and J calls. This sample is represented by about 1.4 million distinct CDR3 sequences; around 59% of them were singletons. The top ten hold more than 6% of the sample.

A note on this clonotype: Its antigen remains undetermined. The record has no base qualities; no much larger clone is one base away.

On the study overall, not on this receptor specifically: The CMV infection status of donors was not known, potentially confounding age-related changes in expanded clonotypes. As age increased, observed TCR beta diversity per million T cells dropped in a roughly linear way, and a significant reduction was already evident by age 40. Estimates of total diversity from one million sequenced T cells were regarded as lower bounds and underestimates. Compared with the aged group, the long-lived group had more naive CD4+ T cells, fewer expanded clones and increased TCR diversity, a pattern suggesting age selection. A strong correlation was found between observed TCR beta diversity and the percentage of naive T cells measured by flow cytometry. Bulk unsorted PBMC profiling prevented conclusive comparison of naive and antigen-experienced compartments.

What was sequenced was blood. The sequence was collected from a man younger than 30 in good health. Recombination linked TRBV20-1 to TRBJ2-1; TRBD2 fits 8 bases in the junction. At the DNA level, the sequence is TGCAGTGCCATGGTTAGCGGGACCTACAATGAGCAGTTCTTC. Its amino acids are CSAMVSGTYNEQFF.